Each of the 5 T cell receptor beta chains below was sequenced from the same sample in a study of early T cells in non-severe SARS-CoV-2 infection. Via MiXCR, TCRdb re-called the 5' RACE reads, giving one row per CDR3 protein. The sample includes over 95,000 distinct CDR3 sequences, about 15% seen only once; the top ten take around 1.3%. The sequenced material came from whole blood. Receptors were obtained from an adult who was a healthcare worker with PCR-confirmed SARS-CoV-2 infection or an uninfected control (not recorded which).

The chain carries TRBV7-2 and TRBJ2-1; perhaps TRBD2 as D (5 bases). V was cut by 5 bases and J by 0 bases, with 14 bases left in between. The CDR3 runs to 16 residues. Germline-derived CDR1 and CDR2 are SGHTA and FQGNSA. CDR3 bases: TGTGCCAGCAGCCCGGAGGCCCTCAGCTCCTACAATGAGCAGTTCTTC. Protein: CASSPEALSSYNEQFF.

This clonotype came up a few times. The chain uses TRBV10-3 and TRBJ2-6; 8 nucleotides agree with TRBD2. The length of the CDR3 is 17 residues. J was trimmed by 1 base and V by 8 bases; bases with no gene match: 10. CDR1 and CDR2 (germline): ENHRY, SYGVKD. In DNA, the CDR3 is TGTGCCATCGGGGATGCGGGAGGTCTTTCTGGGGCCAACGTCCTGACTTTC. This translates into CAIGDAGGLSGANVLTF.

This clonotype was counted at least ten times. The chain links TRBV28 to TRBJ2-3, with 9 bases lining up with TRBD1. CDR1 and CDR2 (germline): MDHEN, SYDVKM. V shed 4 bases, J shed 1 base, and the junction held 3 bases outside the gene matches. This CDR3 comprises 15 residues. CDR3 nucleotide sequence: TGTGCCAGCAGTTACAGGGGGCGGGGCACAGATACGCAGTATTTT. Protein: CASSYRGRGTDTQYF. Together with reference TRBV28 and TRBJ2-3, the CDR3 gives the full variable domain: DVKVTQSSRYLVKRTGEKVFLECVQDMDHENMFWYRQDPGLGLRLIYFSYDVKMKEKGDIPEGYSVSREKKERFSLILESASTNQTSMYLCASSYRGRGTDTQYFGPGTRLTVL.

The rearrangement uses TRBV5-1 and TRBJ1-6, with D tentatively TRBD1 (5 bases). The CDR3 contains 15 residues. V lost 4 bases and J 7 bases, leaving 15 bases between the germline ends. In germline, CDR1 is SGHRS, CDR2 YFSETQ. The CDR3 spells CASSITGTPNSPLHF. The DNA for the CDR3 is TGCGCCAGCAGCATTACCGGGACTCCCAATTCACCCCTCCACTTT.

This clonotype was detected ten times or more. The chain couples TRBV20-1 to TRBJ2-2, with D uncertain. The CDR3 is made up of 14 amino acids. CDR1 is DFQATT and CDR2 is SNEGSKA in the germline V gene (reference sequence). The V end was cut by 6 bases, the J end by 1 base, with 12 bases between. The CDR3 sequence: CSAIGDLNTGELFF. CDR3 DNA: TGCAGTGCCATAGGCGATTTGAACACCGGGGAGCTGTTTTTT.